The 17 T cell receptor beta chains given below trace back to one sample, sequenced in a study of blood T cell repertoires in COVID-19. Assay: immunoSEQ multiplex PCR; the TCRdb copy retains only in-frame clones and omits some. The table has under 150,000 clones, 77% seen once; the top ten hold around 9.5%. The specimen was peripheral blood. The receptors were gathered from a woman aged 45-65 years with active or convalescent COVID-19.

The chain has TRBV30 and TRBJ2-5, with 8 nucleotides matching TRBD2. Germline assignment: CDR1 GTSNPN and CDR2 SVGIG (reference sequence). V shed 2 bases, J shed 4 bases, and the junction held 3 bases outside the gene matches. The CDR3 consists of 13 residues. The chain's CDR3 is CAWSRSGRETQYF. The CDR3 nucleotides read TGTGCCTGGAGTCGGAGCGGGAGAGAGACCCAGTACTTC.

The V gene is TRBV3-1 (or the pseudogene TRBV3-2), the J gene TRBJ1-1; no definite D call. The CDR3 has 11 residues. Trimming left V 8 bases short and J 3 bases short, with 7 bases between. The germline V gene has CDR1 LGHDT and CDR2 YNNKEL (reference sequence). The DNA for the CDR3 is TGTGCCAGCCGGGGATACACTGAAGCTTTCTTT. Protein product: CASRGYTEAFF.

The CDR3 here is CASSVIGSNTGELFF. CDR3 sequence (DNA): TGTGCCAGCAGCGTAATTGGCTCGAACACCGGGGAGCTGTTTTTT. The gene calls are TRBV9 and TRBJ2-2; D ambiguous. Germline V gene sequence: CDR1 SGDLS, CDR2 YYNGEE. This CDR3 has 15 residues. The V gene lost 1 base and the J gene lost 0 bases, with 7 bases spanning the gap.

The J gene is TRBJ2-1, the V gene TRBV15; possible D gene TRBD1, 5 bases. V shed 0 bases and J shed 8 bases, with 11 bases lying between them. Germline V gene sequence: CDR1 LNHNV, CDR2 YYDKDF (reference sequence). The CDR3 covers 14 residues. The CDR3 sequence is CATSRDQGSYEQFF. The DNA of the CDR3 is TGTGCCACCAGCAGAGATCAGGGTAGTTATGAGCAGTTCTTC.

J is TRBJ2-1 and V is TRBV6-5; TRBD2 matches at 7 bases. Germline CDR1 MNHEY, CDR2 SVGAGI. The trim removed 2 bases at V and 15 bases at J, leaving 13 bases unmatched. The CDR3 covers 14 residues. CDR3 amino acids: CASSYRSGTTHRFF. CDR3 in DNA: TGTGCCAGCAGTTACCGGTCAGGGACTACGCATAGGTTCTTC.

The rearrangement joins TRBV11-2 to TRBJ2-7, with 7 positions matching TRBD2. The germline V gene has CDR1 SGHAT and CDR2 FQNNGV. This CDR3 is 15 amino acids long. Trimming cost V 5 bases and J 5 bases; bases outside gene matches: 12. CDR3 sequence reads: CASSPPQAGSHEQYF. CDR3 DNA: TGTGCCAGCAGCCCACCCCAAGCGGGGTCCCACGAGCAGTACTTC. Full variable domain (remainder filled in from reference TRBV11-2 and TRBJ2-7): EAGVAQSPRYKIIEKRQSVAFWCNPISGHATLYWYQQILGQGPKLLIQFQNNGVVDDSQLPKDRFSAERLKGVDSTLKIQPAKLEDSAVYLCASSPPQAGSHEQYFGPGTRLTVT.

This clone was counted only a few times. The gene calls are TRBV28 and TRBJ2-1, with 8 bases fitting TRBD2. V lost 7 bases to trimming and J lost 6 bases; unmatched junction nucleotides: 8. Germline V gives CDR1 MDHEN, CDR2 SYDVKM. The CDR3 is 14 residues long. The DNA of the CDR3 is TGTGCCAGCATCCGGGGGGGCCGGGGCAATGAGCAGTTCTTC. Protein: CASIRGGRGNEQFF.

The chain combines TRBV19 with TRBJ1-1; TRBD1 matches at 8 bases. Germline V CDR1 and CDR2: LNHDA, SQIVND (reference sequence). The CDR3 totals 15 residues. The junction had 11 bases not matched to a gene; V was cut back by 7 bases and J by 4 bases. CDR3 sequence: CASTTRTGRGTEAFF. CDR3 DNA sequence: TGTGCCAGTACCACGCGGACAGGGCGGGGCACTGAAGCTTTCTTT.

Details on this clone: Other DNA sequences in this specimen translate into the identical CDR3. This chain links TRBV7-6 with TRBJ2-1; perhaps TRBD2 as D (5 bases). In germline, CDR1 is SGHVS, CDR2 FNYEAQ. This CDR3 has 15 amino acids. Trimming took off 0 bases at V and 1 base at J, with 7 bases between the two ends. CDR3 loop: CASSLAGASYNEQFF. CDR3 in DNA: TGTGCCAGCAGCTTAGCGGGAGCGTCCTACAATGAGCAGTTCTTC.

The DNA for the CDR3 is TGTGCCAGCAGTTTATCGGCTAGCGGGTACGAGCAGTACTTC. It translates to CASSLSASGYEQYF. This rearrangement joins TRBV27 to TRBJ2-7; TRBD2 matches 8 bases. J was trimmed by 4 bases and V by 0 bases; bases with no gene match: 2. The CDR3 covers 14 residues. Germline V gene lookup returns CDR1 MNHEY and CDR2 SMNVEV (reference sequence).

The V call is TRBV5-1, the J call TRBJ1-2; 7 positions agree with TRBD1. The CDR3 contains 15 residues. Germline assignment: CDR1 SGHRS and CDR2 YFSETQ. Trimming took 2 bases from V and 8 from J; bases not matched to a gene: 12. DNA for the CDR3: TGCGCCAGCAGCTTCTATGACAGGGTGGACGGAGGCTACACCTTC. This gives the protein CASSFYDRVDGGYTF.

The genes are TRBV7-2 and TRBJ2-7; 16 bases align to TRBD2. The length of the CDR3 is 17 residues. Germline loops: CDR1 SGHTA, CDR2 FQGNSA. Losses at the gene ends were 0 bases for V and 5 bases for J; bases not matched to a gene: 4. The CDR3 spells CASSLAGTSGGGDEQYF. DNA of the CDR3: TGTGCCAGCAGCTTAGCTGGGACTAGCGGGGGGGGCGACGAGCAGTACTTC.

As DNA, the CDR3 is TGTGCCAGCAGCTTGTCCGGGGGGCTCCGGACTGAAGCTTTCTTT. Its protein product is CASSLSGGLRTEAFF. The chain has TRBV5-4 and TRBJ1-1, with D perhaps matching TRBD1 (6 bases). Germline V gene sequence: CDR1 SGHNT, CDR2 YYREEE (reference sequence). V lost 1 base and J lost 5, with 15 bases in between. CDR3 length: 15 amino acids.

The chain carries TRBV4-2 and TRBJ1-4; 10 positions agree with TRBD1. V dropped 3 bases and J dropped 7; count of bases not matched to a gene: 8. The CDR3 covers 16 residues. The V gene's germline CDR1 is LGHNA and CDR2 YNFKEQ. The CDR3 bases are TGTGCCAGCAGCCAGGGCGGGACAGGGGTTCGTGAAAAACTGTTTTTT. Its translation: CASSQGGTGVREKLFF.

There are a few counts of this clone. Other nucleotide sequences in the sample specify the same CDR3. The chain employs TRBV5-1 and TRBJ1-3; D call uncertain. The germline V and J ends were trimmed by 0 bases and 3 bases, with 7 bases remaining between them. Germline V gene sequence: CDR1 SGHRS, CDR2 YFSETQ. CDR3 length equals 14 residues. The DNA of the CDR3 is TGCGCCAGCAGCTTGGGGACTGATGGAAACACCATATATTTT. Protein: CASSLGTDGNTIYF.

V gene TRBV7-2 combines with J gene TRBJ2-5; D is possibly TRBD1 (5 bases). Per the germline V gene, CDR1 is SGHTA and CDR2 is FQGNSA. The CDR3 has 14 amino acids. Trimming took off 2 bases at V and 4 bases at J, with 11 bases between the two ends. CDR3 DNA sequence: TGTGCCAGCAGCTTACGCAGGGCCGGAGAGACCCAGTACTTC. Its protein product is CASSLRRAGETQYF. Variable domain in full (rest from reference TRBV7-2 and TRBJ2-5): GAGVSQSPSNKVTEKGKDVELRCDPISGHTALYWYRQSLGQGLEFLIYFQGNSAPDKSGLPSDRFSAERTGGSVSTLTIQRTQQEDSAVYLCASSLRRAGETQYFGPGTRLLVL.

With respect to this clone: Different DNA sequences within this sample yield the same CDR3. The rearrangement links TRBV4-2 to TRBJ2-3; TRBD2 agrees at 10 bases. Germline V gene sequence: CDR1 LGHNA, CDR2 YNFKEQ. The CDR3 consists of 16 residues. V dropped 1 base and J dropped 4; count of bases not matched to a gene: 5. CDR3 region: CASSQVGLAGADTQYF. CDR3 DNA sequence: TGTGCCAGCAGCCAAGTAGGGCTAGCGGGAGCAGATACGCAGTATTTT.